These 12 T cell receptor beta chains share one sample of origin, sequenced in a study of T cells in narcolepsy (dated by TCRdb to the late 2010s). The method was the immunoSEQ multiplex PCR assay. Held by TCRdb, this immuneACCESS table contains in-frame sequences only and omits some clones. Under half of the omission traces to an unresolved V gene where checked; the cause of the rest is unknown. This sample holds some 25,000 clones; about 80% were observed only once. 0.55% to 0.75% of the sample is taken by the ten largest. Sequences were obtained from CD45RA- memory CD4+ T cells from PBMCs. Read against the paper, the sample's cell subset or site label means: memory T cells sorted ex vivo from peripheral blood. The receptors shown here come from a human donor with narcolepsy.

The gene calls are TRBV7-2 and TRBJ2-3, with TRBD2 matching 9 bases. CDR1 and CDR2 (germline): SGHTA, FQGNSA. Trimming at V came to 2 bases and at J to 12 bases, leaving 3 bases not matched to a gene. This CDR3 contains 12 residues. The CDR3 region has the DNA TGTGCCAGCAGCTTAAGGCGGGGGGGCCAGTATTTT. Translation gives CASSLRRGGQYF.

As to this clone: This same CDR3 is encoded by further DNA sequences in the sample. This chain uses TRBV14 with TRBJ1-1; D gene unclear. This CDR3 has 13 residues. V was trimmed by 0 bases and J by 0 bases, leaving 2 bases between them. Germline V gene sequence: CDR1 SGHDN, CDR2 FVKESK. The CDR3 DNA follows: TGTGCCAGCAGCCAAGAACTGAACACTGAAGCTTTCTTT. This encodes CASSQELNTEAFF.

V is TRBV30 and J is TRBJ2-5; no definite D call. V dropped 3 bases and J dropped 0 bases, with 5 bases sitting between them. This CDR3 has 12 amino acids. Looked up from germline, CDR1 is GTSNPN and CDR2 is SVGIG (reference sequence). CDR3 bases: TGTGCCTGGAGCGCAAACCAAGAGACCCAGTACTTC. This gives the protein CAWSANQETQYF.

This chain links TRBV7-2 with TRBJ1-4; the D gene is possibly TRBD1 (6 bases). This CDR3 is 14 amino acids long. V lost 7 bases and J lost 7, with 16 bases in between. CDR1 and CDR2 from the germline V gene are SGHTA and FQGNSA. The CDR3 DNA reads TGTGCCAGCACCCGAGGGGGAATCGCTGAAAAACTGTTTTTT. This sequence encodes CASTRGGIAEKLFF.

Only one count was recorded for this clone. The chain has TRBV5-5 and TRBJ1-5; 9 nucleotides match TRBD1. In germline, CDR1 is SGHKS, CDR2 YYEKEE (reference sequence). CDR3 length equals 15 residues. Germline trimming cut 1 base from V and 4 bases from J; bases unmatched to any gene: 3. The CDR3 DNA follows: TGTGCCAGCAGCTTGAGCGGGACAGGGAATCAGCCCCAGCATTTT. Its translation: CASSLSGTGNQPQHF. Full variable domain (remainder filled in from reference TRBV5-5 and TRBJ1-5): DAGVTQSPTHLIKTRGQQVTLRCSPISGHKSVSWYQQVLGQGPQFIFQYYEKEERGRGNFPDRFSARQFPNYSSELNVNALLLGDSALYLCASSLSGTGNQPQHFGDGTRLSIL.

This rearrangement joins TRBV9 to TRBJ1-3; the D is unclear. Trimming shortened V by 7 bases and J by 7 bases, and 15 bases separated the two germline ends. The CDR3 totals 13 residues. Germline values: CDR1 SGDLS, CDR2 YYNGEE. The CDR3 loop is CASGLALGNTIYF. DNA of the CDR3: TGTGCCAGCGGGCTTGCTCTAGGGAACACCATATATTTT. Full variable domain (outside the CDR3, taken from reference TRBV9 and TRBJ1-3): DSGVTQTPKHLITATGQRVTLRCSPRSGDLSVYWYQQSLDQGLQFLIQYYNGEERAKGNILERFSAQQFPDLHSELNLSSLELGDSALYFCASGLALGNTIYFGEGSWLTVV.

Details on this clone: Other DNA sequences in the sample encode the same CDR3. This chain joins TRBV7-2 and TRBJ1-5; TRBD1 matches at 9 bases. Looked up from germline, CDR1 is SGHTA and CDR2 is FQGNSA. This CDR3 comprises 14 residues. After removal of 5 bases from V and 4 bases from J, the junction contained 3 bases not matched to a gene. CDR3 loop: CASSPGTGNQPQHF. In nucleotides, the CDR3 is TGTGCCAGCAGCCCTGGGACAGGGAATCAGCCCCAGCATTTT.

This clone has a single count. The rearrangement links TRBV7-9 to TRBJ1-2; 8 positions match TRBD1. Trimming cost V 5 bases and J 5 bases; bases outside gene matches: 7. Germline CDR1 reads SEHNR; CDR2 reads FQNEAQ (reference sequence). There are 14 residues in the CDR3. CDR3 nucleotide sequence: TGTGCCAGCAGCCCTGGACAGGGAAAGTATGGCTACACCTTC. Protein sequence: CASSPGQGKYGYTF.

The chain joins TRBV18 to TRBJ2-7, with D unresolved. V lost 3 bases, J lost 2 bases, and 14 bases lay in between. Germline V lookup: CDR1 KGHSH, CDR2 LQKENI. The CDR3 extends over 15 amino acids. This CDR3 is CASSPSFAATYEQYF. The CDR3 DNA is TGTGCCAGCTCACCGTCCTTTGCGGCCACCTACGAGCAGTACTTC. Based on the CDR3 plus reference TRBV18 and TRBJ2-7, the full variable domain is NAGVMQNPRHLVRRRGQEARLRCSPMKGHSHVYWYRQLPEEGLKFMVYLQKENIIDESGMPKERFSAEFPKEGPSILRIQQVVRGDSAAYFCASSPSFAATYEQYFGPGTRLTVT.

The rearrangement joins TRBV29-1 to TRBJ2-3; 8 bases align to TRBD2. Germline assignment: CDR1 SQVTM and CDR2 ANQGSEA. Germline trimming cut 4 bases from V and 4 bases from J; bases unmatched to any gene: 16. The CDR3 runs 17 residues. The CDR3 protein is CSVGRVGAGERADTQYF. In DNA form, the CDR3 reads TGCAGCGTTGGTAGGGTAGGAGCGGGAGAGCGGGCAGATACGCAGTATTTT.

CDR3 in amino acids: CASSLFDARGGANVLTF. The CDR3 nucleotides read TGTGCCAGCAGCTTATTTGACGCCAGGGGAGGGGCCAACGTCCTGACTTTC. The V gene is TRBV13, the J gene TRBJ2-6; weak D call: TRBD1 (6 bases). V lost 2 bases and J 4 bases, leaving 15 bases between the germline ends. From germline, CDR1 is PRHDT and CDR2 FYEKMQ (reference sequence). This CDR3 is 17 amino acids long.

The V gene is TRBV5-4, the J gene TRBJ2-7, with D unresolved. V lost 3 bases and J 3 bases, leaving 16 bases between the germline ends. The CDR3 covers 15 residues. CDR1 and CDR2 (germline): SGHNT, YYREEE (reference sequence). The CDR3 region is CASSSWPKGIYEQYF. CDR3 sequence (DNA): TGTGCCAGCAGCTCGTGGCCCAAAGGAATCTACGAGCAGTACTTC.